This entry lists 12 T cell receptor beta chains sequenced from one sample in a study of neurological immune-mediated disorders. TCRdb processed the 5' RACE reads anew with MiXCR; each CDR3 protein has one entry. The sample contains about 66,000 distinct CDR3 sequences, 3.4% of which appear only once. Sample: PBMCs. These receptors came from a man between 35 and 55 years old with multiple sclerosis.

This clonotype was detected many times. This chain links TRBV18 with TRBJ2-2; D unresolved. V dropped 0 bases and J dropped 6 bases, with 5 bases sitting between them. Per the germline V gene, CDR1 is KGHSH and CDR2 is LQKENI. This CDR3 has 13 residues. CDR3 bases: TGTGCCAGCTCACCACCGAGTTCCGGGGAGCTGTTTTTT. Protein product: CASSPPSSGELFF.

This clonotype has ten or more counts. The gene calls are TRBV7-9 and TRBJ1-1; tentative D call: TRBD1 (6 bases). Trimming removed 8 bases from V and 7 bases from J, with 20 bases in between. Germline CDR1 SEHNR, CDR2 FQNEAQ (reference sequence). This CDR3 is 14 amino acids long. In DNA, the CDR3 is TGTGCCAGCCTCCTTGGGGGGGCGAGTGATGAAGCTTTCTTT. This translates into CASLLGGASDEAFF.

Many counts were recorded for this clonotype. The chain combines TRBV5-5 with TRBJ1-2; 9 nucleotides align to TRBD1. From germline, CDR1 is SGHKS and CDR2 YYEKEE (reference sequence). There are 14 residues in the CDR3. The trim removed 4 bases at V and 7 bases at J, leaving 8 bases unmatched. CDR3 sequence: CASSAAGTGFGYTF. DNA of the CDR3: TGTGCCAGCAGCGCCGCCGGGACAGGGTTTGGCTACACCTTC.

In this sample, this clonotype turned up many times. This chain links TRBV20-1 with TRBJ2-1, with D perhaps matching TRBD1 or TRBD2 (5 bases each). This CDR3 contains 12 residues. CDR1 DFQATT and CDR2 SNEGSKA come from the germline V gene (reference sequence). Trimming pared 5 bases from V and 7 bases from J, leaving 12 bases between. The CDR3 spells CSADDGTNEQFF. DNA for the CDR3: TGCAGTGCTGATGACGGGACGAATGAGCAGTTCTTC.

This clonotype was observed many times. The chain joins TRBV11-2 to TRBJ2-7; 11 bases are shared with TRBD2. The J segment lost 3 bases and the V segment lost 5 bases, leaving 6 bases of the junction unmatched. Germline V lookup: CDR1 SGHAT, CDR2 FQNNGV. The CDR3 has 15 residues. The CDR3: CASSPIAGGDYEQYF. In nucleotides, the CDR3 is TGTGCCAGCAGCCCTATAGCGGGGGGGGACTACGAGCAGTACTTC.

This clonotype showed up many times. V is TRBV11-2 and J is TRBJ2-3; D is perhaps TRBD1 (5 bases). CDR1 and CDR2 (germline): SGHAT, FQNNGV. V was shortened by 1 base and J by 2 bases, with 7 bases between the two germline ends. This CDR3 has 14 amino acids. CDR3 sequence: CASSLGGHTDTQYF. CDR3 bases: TGTGCCAGCAGCTTAGGGGGCCACACAGATACGCAGTATTTT.

There are a few counts of this clonotype. A much more abundant neighbour one base away suggests this may be a read error. The rearrangement uses TRBV12-3 or TRBV12-4 and TRBJ2-7; the D is unclear. The V gene lost 5 bases and the J gene lost 6 bases, with 17 bases spanning the gap. The CDR3 loop spans 14 amino acids. CDR3 residues: CASSRSKGILEQYF. The CDR3 nucleotides are TGTGCCAGCAGTCGTAGCAAAGGGATCCTCGAGCAGTACTTC.

The CDR3, as DNA: TGCAGCGCCACAGGGGGCGCGGAGCAGTTCTTC. It is translated as CSATGGAEQFF. J is TRBJ2-1 and V is TRBV29-1, with 9 bases aligning to TRBD1. The V gene's germline CDR1 is SQVTM and CDR2 ANQGSEA. The CDR3 runs to 11 residues. J lost 10 bases, V lost 7 bases, and 5 bases had no gene match.

In its sample, this clonotype was seen many times. The rearrangement uses TRBV24-1 and TRBJ2-1; 7 nucleotides line up with TRBD1. J lost 0 bases, V lost 5 bases, and 9 bases had no gene match. Germline assignment: CDR1 KGHDR and CDR2 SFDVKD. There are 17 residues in the CDR3. CDR3 amino acids: CATSGTGTVSSYNEQFF. In nucleotides, the CDR3 is TGTGCCACCAGTGGTACCGGGACAGTTAGCTCCTACAATGAGCAGTTCTTC.

This clonotype was detected ten times or more. The chain carries TRBV11-2 and TRBJ2-2; weak D call: TRBD1 (7 bases). CDR3 length: 17 residues. The V end lost 2 bases, the J end lost 4 bases, and 17 bases lay between the germline ends. CDR1 is SGHAT, CDR2 FQNNGV, per germline. CDR3 loop: CASSLLRGDAGTGELFF. Here the CDR3 DNA reads TGTGCCAGCAGCTTACTCAGGGGGGATGCGGGCACCGGGGAGCTGTTTTTT.

There are many counts of this clonotype. The chain employs TRBV20-1 and TRBJ2-7, with D possibly matching TRBD2 (6 bases). The CDR3 loop spans 14 amino acids. V dropped 6 bases and J dropped 2 bases, with 17 bases sitting between them. From germline, CDR1 is DFQATT and CDR2 SNEGSKA (reference sequence). In nucleotides, the CDR3 is TGCAGTGCCTCCGGCGGGGCCGAAACCTACGAGCAGTACTTC. This gives the protein CSASGGAETYEQYF.

This clonotype came up many times. V gene TRBV11-2 combines with J gene TRBJ2-1; TRBD1 is a possible D gene (6 bases). CDR3 length: 14 amino acids. V was shortened by 9 bases and J by 5 bases, with 17 bases between the two germline ends. The V gene's germline CDR1 is SGHAT and CDR2 FQNNGV. The CDR3 coding sequence is TGTGCCAGTAAGCAGGGGTTATCCAACAATGAGCAGTTCTTC. Its translation is CASKQGLSNNEQFF.